The clone carrying this TCR beta chain was counted only a few times. Per the study methods: Estimation of nucleated cell counts relied on the amplification of reference gene primers. Assay: immunoSEQ multiplex PCR; the TCRdb copy retains only in-frame clones and omits some. V and J calls and clone size follow that table, whereas D and trimming were derived from the DNA. Of more than 200,000 clones in the sample, approximately 86% were seen once. CDR1 is ENHRY, CDR2 SYGVKD, per germline. This CDR3 spans 13 amino acids. V lost 0 bases and J 7 bases, leaving 7 bases between the germline ends. The sample belongs to a study of blood T cell repertoires in COVID-19. Study background: The United States, Italy and Spain were the sources of the acute and convalescent COVID-19 samples. The analysed material was cDNA or gDNA that came from T cells, B-cell-depleted T cells, or PBMCs.

The sequence was obtained from a woman aged 45-60 years with COVID-19, enrolled during active disease. Sequencing was carried out using peripheral blood. The chain recombines TRBV10-3 with TRBJ2-1; D possibly corresponds to TRBD2 (6 bases). The CDR3 region is CAISESEGNEQFF. The CDR3 DNA follows: TGTGCCATCAGTGAGTCGGAGGGAAATGAGCAGTTCTTC.